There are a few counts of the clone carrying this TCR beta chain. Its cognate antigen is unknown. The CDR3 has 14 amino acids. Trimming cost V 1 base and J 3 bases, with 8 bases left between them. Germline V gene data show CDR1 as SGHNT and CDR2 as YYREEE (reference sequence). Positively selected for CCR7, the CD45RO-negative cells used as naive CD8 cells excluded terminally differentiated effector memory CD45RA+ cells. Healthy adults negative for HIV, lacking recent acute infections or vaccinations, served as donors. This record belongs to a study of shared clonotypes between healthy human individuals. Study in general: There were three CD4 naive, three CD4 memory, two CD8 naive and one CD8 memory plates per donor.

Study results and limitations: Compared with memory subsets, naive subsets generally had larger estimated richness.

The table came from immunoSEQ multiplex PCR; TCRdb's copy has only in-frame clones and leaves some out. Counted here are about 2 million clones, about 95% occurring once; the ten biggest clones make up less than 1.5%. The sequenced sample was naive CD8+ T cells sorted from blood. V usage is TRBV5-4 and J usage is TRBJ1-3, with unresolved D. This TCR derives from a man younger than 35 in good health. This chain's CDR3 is CASSLFGIGNTIYF. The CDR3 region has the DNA TGTGCCAGCAGCTTGTTCGGCATTGGAAACACCATATATTTT.